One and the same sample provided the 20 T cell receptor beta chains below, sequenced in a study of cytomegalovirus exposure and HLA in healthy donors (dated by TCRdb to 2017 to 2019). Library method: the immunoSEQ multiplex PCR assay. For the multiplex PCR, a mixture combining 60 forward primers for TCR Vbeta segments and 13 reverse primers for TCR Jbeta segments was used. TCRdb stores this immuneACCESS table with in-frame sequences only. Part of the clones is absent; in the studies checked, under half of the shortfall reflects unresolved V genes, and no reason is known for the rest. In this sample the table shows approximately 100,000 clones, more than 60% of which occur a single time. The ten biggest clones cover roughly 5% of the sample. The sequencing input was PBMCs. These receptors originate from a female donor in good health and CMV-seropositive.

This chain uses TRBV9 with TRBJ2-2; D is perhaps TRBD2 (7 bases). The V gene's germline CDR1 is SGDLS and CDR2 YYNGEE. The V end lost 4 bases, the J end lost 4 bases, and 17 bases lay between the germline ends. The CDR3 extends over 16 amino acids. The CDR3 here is CASSPVGGATTGELFF. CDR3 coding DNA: TGTGCCAGCAGCCCCGTGGGGGGGGCCACCACCGGGGAGCTGTTTTTT.

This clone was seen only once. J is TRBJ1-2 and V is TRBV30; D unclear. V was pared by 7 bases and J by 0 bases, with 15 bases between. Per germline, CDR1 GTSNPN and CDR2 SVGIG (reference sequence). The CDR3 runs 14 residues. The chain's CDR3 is CASSYRGSNYGYTF. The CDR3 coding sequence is TGTGCCTCCTCCTACCGGGGATCTAACTATGGCTACACCTTC.

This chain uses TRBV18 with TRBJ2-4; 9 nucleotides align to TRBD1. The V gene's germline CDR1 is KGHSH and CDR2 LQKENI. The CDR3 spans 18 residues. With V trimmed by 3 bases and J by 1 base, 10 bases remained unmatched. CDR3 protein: CASSPGTGLSYAKNIQYF. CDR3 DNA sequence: TGTGCCAGCTCACCGGGGACAGGGCTGTCGTATGCCAAAAACATTCAGTACTTC.

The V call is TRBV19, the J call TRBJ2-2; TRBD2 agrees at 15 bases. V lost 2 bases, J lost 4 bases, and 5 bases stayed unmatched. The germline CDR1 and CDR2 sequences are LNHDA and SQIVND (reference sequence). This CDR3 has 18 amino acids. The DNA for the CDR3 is TGTGCCAGTAGTATAAGGACTAGCGGGAGGGCCAGCACCGGGGAGCTGTTTTTT. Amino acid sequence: CASSIRTSGRASTGELFF.

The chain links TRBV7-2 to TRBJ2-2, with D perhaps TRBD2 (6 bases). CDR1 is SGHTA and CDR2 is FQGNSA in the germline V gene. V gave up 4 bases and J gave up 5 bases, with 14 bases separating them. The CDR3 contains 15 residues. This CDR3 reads CASSSWPGTTGELFF. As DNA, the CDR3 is TGTGCCAGCAGCTCTTGGCCAGGGACTACCGGGGAGCTGTTTTTT.

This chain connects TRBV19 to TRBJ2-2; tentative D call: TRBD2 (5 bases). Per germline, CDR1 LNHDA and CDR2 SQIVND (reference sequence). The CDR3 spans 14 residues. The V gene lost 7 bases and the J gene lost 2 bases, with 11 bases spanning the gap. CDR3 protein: CASKIRGNTGELFF. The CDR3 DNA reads TGTGCCAGTAAAATCCGGGGAAACACCGGGGAGCTGTTTTTT.

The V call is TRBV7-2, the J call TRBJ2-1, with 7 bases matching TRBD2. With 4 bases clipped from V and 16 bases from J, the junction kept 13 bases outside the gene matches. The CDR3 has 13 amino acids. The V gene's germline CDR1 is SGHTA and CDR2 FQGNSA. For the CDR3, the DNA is TGTGCCAGCAGCTCGGGCGGCGGGAGAAGGTCTTTCTTC. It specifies CASSSGGGRRSFF.

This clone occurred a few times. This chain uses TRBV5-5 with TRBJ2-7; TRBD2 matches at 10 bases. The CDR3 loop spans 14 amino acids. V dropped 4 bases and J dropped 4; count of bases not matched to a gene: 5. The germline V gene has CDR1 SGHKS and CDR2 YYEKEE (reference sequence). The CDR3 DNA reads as TGTGCCAGCAGCCTATTAGCGGGAGGTTACGAGCAGTACTTC. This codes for CASSLLAGGYEQYF. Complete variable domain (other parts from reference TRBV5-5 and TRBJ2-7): DAGVTQSPTHLIKTRGQQVTLRCSPISGHKSVSWYQQVLGQGPQFIFQYYEKEERGRGNFPDRFSARQFPNYSSELNVNALLLGDSALYLCASSLLAGGYEQYFGPGTRLTVT.

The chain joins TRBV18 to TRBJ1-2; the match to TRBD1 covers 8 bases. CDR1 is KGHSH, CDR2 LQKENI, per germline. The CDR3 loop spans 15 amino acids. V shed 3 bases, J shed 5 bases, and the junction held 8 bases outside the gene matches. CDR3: CASSPSTGARYGYTF. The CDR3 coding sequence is TGTGCCAGCTCACCCTCGACAGGGGCGAGATATGGCTACACCTTC.

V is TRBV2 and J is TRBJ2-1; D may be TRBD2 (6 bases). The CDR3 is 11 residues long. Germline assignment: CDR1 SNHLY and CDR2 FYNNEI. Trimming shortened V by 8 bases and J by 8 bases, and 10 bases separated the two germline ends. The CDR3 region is CASVTRHEQFF. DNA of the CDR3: TGTGCCAGCGTGACTAGACATGAGCAGTTCTTC.

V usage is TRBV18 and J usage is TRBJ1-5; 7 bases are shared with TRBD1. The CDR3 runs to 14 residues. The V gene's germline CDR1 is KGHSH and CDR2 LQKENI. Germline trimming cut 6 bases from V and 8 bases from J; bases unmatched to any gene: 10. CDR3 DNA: TGTGCCAGCTCTCCGGGACAGCTTTGGGAGCCCCAGCATTTT. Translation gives CASSPGQLWEPQHF.

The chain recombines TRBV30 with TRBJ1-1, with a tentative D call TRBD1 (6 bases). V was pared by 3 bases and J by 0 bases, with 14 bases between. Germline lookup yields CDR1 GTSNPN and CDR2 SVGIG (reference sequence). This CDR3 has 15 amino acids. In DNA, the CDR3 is TGTGCCTGGAGGGACAGATTAGACATGAACACTGAAGCTTTCTTT. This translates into CAWRDRLDMNTEAFF.

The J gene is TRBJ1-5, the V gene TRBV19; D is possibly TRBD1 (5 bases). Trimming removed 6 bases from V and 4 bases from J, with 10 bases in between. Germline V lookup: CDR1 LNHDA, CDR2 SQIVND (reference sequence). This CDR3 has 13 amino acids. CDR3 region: CASRLGGNQPQHF. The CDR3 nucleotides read TGTGCCAGTAGGCTCGGGGGGAATCAGCCCCAGCATTTT.

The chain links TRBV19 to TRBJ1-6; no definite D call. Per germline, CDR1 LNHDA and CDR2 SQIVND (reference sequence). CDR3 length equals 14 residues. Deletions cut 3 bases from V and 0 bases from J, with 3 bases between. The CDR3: CASSISSYNSPLHF. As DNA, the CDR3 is TGTGCCAGTAGTATCAGCTCCTATAATTCACCCCTCCACTTT.

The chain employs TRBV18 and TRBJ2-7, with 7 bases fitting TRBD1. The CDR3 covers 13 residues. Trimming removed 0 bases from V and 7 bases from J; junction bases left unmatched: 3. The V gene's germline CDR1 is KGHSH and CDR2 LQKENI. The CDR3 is CASSPPTGREQYF. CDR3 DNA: TGTGCCAGCTCACCACCGACAGGGAGAGAGCAGTACTTC.

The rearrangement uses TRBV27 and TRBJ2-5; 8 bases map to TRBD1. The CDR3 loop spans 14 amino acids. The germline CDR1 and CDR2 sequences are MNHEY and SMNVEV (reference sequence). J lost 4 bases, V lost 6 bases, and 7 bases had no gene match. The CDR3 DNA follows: TGTGCCAGCAGCAGACAGGGGCGAGGAGAGACCCAGTACTTC. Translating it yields CASSRQGRGETQYF.

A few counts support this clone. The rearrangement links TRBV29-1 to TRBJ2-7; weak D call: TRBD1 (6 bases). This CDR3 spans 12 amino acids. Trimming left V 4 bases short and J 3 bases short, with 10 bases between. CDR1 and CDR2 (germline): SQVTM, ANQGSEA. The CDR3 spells CSVASRGYEQYF. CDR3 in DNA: TGCAGCGTTGCTAGCAGGGGCTACGAGCAGTACTTC.

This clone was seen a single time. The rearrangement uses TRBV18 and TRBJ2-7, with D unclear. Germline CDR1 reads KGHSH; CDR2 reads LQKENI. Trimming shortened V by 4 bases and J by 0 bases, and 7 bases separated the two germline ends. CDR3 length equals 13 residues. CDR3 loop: CASSRTSSYEQYF. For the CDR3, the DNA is TGTGCCAGCTCACGAACGAGCTCCTACGAGCAGTACTTC.

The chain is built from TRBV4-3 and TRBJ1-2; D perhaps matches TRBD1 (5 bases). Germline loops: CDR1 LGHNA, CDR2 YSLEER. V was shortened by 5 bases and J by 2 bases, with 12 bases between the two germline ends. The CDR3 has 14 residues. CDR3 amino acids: CASSSRQSNYGYTF. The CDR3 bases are TGCGCCAGCAGCAGTAGACAGTCCAACTATGGCTACACCTTC.

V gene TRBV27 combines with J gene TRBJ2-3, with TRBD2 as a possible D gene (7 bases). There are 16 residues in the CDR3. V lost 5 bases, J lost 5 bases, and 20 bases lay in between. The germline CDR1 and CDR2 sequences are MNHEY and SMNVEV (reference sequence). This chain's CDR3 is CASSPSPGEGEDTQYF. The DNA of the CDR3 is TGTGCCAGCAGTCCCTCCCCAGGGGAGGGAGAAGATACGCAGTATTTT.